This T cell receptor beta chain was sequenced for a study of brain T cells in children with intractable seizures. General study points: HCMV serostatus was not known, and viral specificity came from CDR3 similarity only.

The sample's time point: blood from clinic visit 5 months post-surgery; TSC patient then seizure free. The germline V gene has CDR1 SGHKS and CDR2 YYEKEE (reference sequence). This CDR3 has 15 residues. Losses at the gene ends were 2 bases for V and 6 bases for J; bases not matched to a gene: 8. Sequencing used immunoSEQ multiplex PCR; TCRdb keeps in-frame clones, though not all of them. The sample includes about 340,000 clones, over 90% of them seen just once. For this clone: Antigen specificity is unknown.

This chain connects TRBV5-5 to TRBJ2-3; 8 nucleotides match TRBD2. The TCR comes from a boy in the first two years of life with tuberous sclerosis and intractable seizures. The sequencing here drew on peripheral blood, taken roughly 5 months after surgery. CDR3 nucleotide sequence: TGTGCCAGCAGCTTCGACGGGGGGGCCGCCGATACGCAGTATTTT. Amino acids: CASSFDGGAADTQYF. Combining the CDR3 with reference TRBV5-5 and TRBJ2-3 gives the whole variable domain DAGVTQSPTHLIKTRGQQVTLRCSPISGHKSVSWYQQVLGQGPQFIFQYYEKEERGRGNFPDRFSARQFPNYSSELNVNALLLGDSALYLCASSFDGGAADTQYFGPGTRLTVL.